This entry concerns a single TCR beta chain. This record belongs to a study of blood T cells in healthy people across ages. Combining a sample-barcoded 5' primer with a J-beta primer mix, a second PCR ran for roughly 7 to 12 cycles. From the 5' RACE reads, TCRdb called clonotypes with MiXCR, one entry per CDR3 protein. The sample lists more than 900,000 distinct CDR3 sequences, roughly a quarter occurring once. CDR3 length: 14 amino acids. Trimming removed 6 bases at V and 4 bases at J, with 16 bases between. Germline V gene lookup returns CDR1 SGHRS and CDR2 YFSETQ. The sample was also reused in another study, on T cells of mothers and their children. That report adds: Donors were a few healthy Caucasian mothers and their six children. Researchers report slightly higher, though non-significant, overlap in related mother-child pairs than in unrelated pairs.

The chain recombines TRBV5-1 with TRBJ2-5; either TRBD1 or TRBD2 may supply D (5 bases each). The receptor comes from a girl aged 2 to 9 in good health. The material sequenced was blood. The CDR3 reads CASKTTSGAETQYF. The CDR3 nucleotides read TGCGCCAGCAAAACTACTAGTGGGGCAGAGACCCAGTACTTC.